This T cell receptor beta chain was sequenced in a study of vaccination effects on CD4 cells after COVID-19. Only in-frame clones appear in the TCRdb table, and some are missing; sequencing was by immunoSEQ multiplex PCR. The sample carries about 28,000 clones, about 80% recorded once. Points from the study as a whole: Vaccine-induced clones in healthy vaccinees cross-reacted with common cold coronaviruses in only 1 of 255 cases.

As to this clone: As yet, its antigen is unknown.

ViraFEST expansion of antigen-specific CD4+ T cells with viral peptide pools preceded sequencing. The culture ran for approximately nine days before CD4+ T cells were isolated. Among the vaccine recipients, none had a prior SARS-CoV-2 infection, and nucleocapsid antibodies were negative. Wells containing a few million PBMC each were cultured with 10 IU/ml IL-2 and 8 to 10 ug/ml peptides. IL-2 medium was substituted for half the medium on days 3 and 7. The CDR3 length is 14 residues. Germline values: CDR1 LGHNA, CDR2 YNFKEQ. V lost 3 bases to trimming and J lost 3 bases; unmatched junction nucleotides: 4.

This sequence joins TRBV4-2 and TRBJ2-7, with 8 bases fitting TRBD2. The sample consisted of CD4+ T cells from PBMCs cultured with SARS-CoV-2 spike peptides, taken before COVID-19 vaccination. This TCR was sampled from a human donor who received a COVID-19 vaccine. In DNA, the CDR3 is TGTGCCAGCAGCCAGGGACTAGGGGACTACGAGCAGTACTTC. Its protein is CASSQGLGDYEQYF.